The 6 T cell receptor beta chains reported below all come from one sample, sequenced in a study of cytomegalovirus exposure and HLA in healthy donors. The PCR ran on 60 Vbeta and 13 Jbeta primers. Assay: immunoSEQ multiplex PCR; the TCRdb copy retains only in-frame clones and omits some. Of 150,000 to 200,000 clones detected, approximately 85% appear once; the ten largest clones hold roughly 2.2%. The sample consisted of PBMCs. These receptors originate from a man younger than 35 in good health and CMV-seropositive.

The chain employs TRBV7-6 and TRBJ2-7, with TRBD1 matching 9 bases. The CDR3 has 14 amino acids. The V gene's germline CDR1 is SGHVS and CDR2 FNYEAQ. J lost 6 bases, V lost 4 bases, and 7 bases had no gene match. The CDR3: CASSWGTGTTEQYF. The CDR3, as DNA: TGTGCCAGCAGCTGGGGGACAGGGACAACCGAGCAGTACTTC.

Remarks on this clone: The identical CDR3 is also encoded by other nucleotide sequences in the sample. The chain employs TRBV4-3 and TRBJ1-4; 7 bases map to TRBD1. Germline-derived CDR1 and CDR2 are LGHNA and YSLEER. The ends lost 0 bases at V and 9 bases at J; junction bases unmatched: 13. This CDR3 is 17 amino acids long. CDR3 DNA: TGCGCCAGCAGCCAAGATTCGGTTCGGGCAGGGGGAAAAAAACTGTTTTTT. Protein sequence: CASSQDSVRAGGKKLFF.

CDR3 sequence: CASSVAGTSLEELFF. The CDR3 bases are TGTGCCAGCAGCGTAGCCGGGACATCCCTGGAGGAGCTGTTTTTT. The chain joins TRBV9 to TRBJ2-2; maybe TRBD1 (6 bases). CDR1 SGDLS and CDR2 YYNGEE come from the germline V gene. The V end was cut by 0 bases, the J end by 10 bases, with 16 bases between. CDR3 size: 15 residues.

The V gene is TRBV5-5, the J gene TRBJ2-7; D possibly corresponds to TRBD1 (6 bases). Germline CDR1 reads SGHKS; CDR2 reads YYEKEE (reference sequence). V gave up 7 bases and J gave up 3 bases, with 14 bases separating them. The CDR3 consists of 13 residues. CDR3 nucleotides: TGTGCCAGCCACCGTGGGGGCATCTACGAGCAGTACTTC. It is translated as CASHRGGIYEQYF.

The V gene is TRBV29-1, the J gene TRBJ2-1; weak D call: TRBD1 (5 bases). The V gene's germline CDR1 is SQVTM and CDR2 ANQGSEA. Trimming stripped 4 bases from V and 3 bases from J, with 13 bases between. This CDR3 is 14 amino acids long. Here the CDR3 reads CSVGGFDSYNEQFF. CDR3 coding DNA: TGCAGCGTTGGGGGATTCGACAGCTACAATGAGCAGTTCTTC.

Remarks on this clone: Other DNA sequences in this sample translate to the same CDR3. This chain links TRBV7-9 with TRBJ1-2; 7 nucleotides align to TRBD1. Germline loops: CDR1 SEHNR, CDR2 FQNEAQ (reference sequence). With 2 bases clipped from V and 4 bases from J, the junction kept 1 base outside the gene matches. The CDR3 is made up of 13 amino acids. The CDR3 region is CASSLPGGYGYTF. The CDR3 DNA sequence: TGTGCCAGCAGCTTACCAGGGGGCTATGGCTACACCTTC.